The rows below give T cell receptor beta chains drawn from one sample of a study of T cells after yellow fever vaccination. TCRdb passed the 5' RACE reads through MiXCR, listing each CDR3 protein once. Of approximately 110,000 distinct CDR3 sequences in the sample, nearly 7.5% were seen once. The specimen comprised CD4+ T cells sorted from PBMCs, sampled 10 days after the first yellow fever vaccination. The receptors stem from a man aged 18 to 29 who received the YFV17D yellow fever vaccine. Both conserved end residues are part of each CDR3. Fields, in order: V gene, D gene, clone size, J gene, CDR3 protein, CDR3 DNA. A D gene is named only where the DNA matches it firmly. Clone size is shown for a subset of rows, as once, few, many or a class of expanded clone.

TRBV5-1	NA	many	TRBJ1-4	CASSYIGPTNEKLFF	TGCGCCAGCAGTTATATCGGACCAACTAATGAAAAACTGTTTTTT
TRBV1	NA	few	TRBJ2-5	CTSSQEELALETQYF	TGCACCAGCAGCCAAGAAGAACTAGCGCTGGAGACCCAGTACTTC
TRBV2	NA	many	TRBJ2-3	CASSRLSGTDTQYF	TGTGCCAGCAGTCGGTTGAGCGGGACAGATACGCAGTATTTT
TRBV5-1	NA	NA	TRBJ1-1	CASSPDRDVLDTEAFF	TGCGCCAGCAGCCCCGACCGGGACGTATTAGACACTGAAGCTTTCTTT
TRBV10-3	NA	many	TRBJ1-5	CAISEMGEGQPQHF	TGTGCCATCAGTGAGATGGGGGAGGGTCAGCCCCAGCATTTT
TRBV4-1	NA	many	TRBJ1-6	CASSQELLSPLHF	TGCGCCAGCAGCCAAGAGCTCCTTTCACCCCTCCACTTT
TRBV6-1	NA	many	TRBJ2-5	CASNSQGLQETQYF	TGTGCCAGCAACAGTCAGGGGCTACAAGAGACCCAGTACTTC
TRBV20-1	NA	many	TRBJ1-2	CSARSQEGFTGYTF	TGCAGTGCTAGATCCCAGGAGGGATTCACTGGCTACACCTTC
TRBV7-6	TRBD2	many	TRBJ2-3	CASSLRRLAGGRYGTDTQYF	TGTGCCAGCAGCTTAAGGAGACTAGCGGGGGGGCGTTATGGCACAGATACGCAGTATTTT
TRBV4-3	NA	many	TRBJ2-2	CASSRGVTNTGELFF	TGCGCCAGCAGCCGAGGGGTCACGAACACCGGGGAGCTGTTTTTT
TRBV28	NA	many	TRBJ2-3	CASSLRADTQYF	TGTGCCAGCAGCCTCCGGGCAGATACGCAGTATTTT
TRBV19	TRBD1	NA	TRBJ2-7	CASRGDRVSGEQYF	TGTGCCTCCCGTGGGGACAGGGTGTCGGGCGAGCAGTACTTC
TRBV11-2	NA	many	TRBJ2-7	CASSLDPGSGQYF	TGTGCCAGCAGCTTAGACCCTGGGTCGGGGCAGTACTTC
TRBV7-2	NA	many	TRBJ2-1	CASSFGPLSFEQFF	TGTGCCAGCAGCTTCGGCCCTCTTAGTTTTGAGCAGTTCTTC
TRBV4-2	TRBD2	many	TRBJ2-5	CASSPGTSQETQYF	TGTGCCAGCAGCCCCGGGACTAGCCAAGAGACCCAGTACTTC
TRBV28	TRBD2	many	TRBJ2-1	CASWEGTSGDFEQFF	TGTGCCAGCTGGGAGGGGACTAGCGGGGATTTTGAGCAGTTCTTC
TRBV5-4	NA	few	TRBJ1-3	CASSLDRGYGNTIYF	TGTGCCAGCAGCTTGGACCGCGGGTATGGAAACACCATATATTTT
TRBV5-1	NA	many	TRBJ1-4	CASRQGKVNEKLFF	TGCGCCAGCAGGCAGGGGAAGGTTAATGAAAAACTGTTTTTT
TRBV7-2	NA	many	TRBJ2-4	CASSLVGLKLAKNIQYF	TGTGCCAGCAGCTTAGTTGGGCTAAAGCTAGCCAAAAACATTCAGTACTTC
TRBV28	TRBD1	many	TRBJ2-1	CASSVPGQGPNEQFF	TGTGCCAGCAGTGTCCCGGGACAGGGCCCCAATGAGCAGTTCTTC
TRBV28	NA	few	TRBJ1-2	CASSEIQGRDYTF	TGTGCCAGCAGCGAGATTCAGGGACGGGACTACACCTTC
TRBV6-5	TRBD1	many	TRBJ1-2	CASRGQGNYGYTF	TGTGCCAGCAGAGGACAGGGGAACTATGGCTACACCTTC
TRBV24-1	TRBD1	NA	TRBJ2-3	CATRATGGTLNTQYF	TGTGCCACCAGAGCCACAGGGGGCACACTCAATACGCAGTATTTT
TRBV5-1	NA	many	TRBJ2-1	CASRRQGIEEQFF	TGCGCCAGCAGAAGGCAGGGGATCGAGGAGCAGTTCTTC
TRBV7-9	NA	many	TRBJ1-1	CASRSHGDTEAFF	TGTGCCAGCAGGTCCCATGGGGACACTGAAGCTTTCTTT
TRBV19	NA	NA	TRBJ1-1	CASSGPNTEAFF	TGTGCCAGCTCGGGGCCGAACACTGAAGCTTTCTTT
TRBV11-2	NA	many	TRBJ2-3	CASSLHRFTSTDTQYF	TGTGCCAGCAGCTTACACAGGTTCACTAGCACAGATACGCAGTATTTT
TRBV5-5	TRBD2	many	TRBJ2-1	CASSFPTSGGVSYNEQFF	TGTGCCAGCAGCTTTCCGACTAGCGGGGGGGTCTCCTACAATGAGCAGTTCTTC
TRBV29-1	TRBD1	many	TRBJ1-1	CSTDSWGRGSDTEAFF	TGCAGCACTGATTCTTGGGGCAGGGGGTCGGACACTGAAGCTTTCTTT
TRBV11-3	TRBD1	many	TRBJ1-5	CASSLRDRVNQPQHF	TGTGCCAGCAGCTTACGGGACAGGGTCAATCAGCCCCAGCATTTT
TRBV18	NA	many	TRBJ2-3	CASSPPRIFSTDTQYF	TGTGCCAGCTCACCACCTAGGATTTTTAGCACAGATACGCAGTATTTT
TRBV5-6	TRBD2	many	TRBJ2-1	CASSGSGGYNEQFF	TGTGCCAGCAGCGGGAGCGGGGGCTACAATGAGCAGTTCTTC
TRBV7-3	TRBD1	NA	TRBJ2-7	CASSLTAGGWYEQYF	TGTGCCAGCAGCTTAACGGCAGGGGGCTGGTACGAGCAGTACTTC
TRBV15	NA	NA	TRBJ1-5	CATSREQGNQPLHF	TGTGCCACCAGCAGAGAGCAGGGCAATCAGCCCCTGCATTTT
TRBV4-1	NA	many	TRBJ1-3	CASSRDPWAMSGNTIYF	TGCGCCAGCAGCCGAGACCCCTGGGCCATGTCCGGAAACACCATATATTTT
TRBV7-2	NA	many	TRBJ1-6	CASSPGWGSPLHF	TGTGCCAGCAGCCCCGGTTGGGGATCACCCCTCCACTTT
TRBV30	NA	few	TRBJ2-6	CAWSVIGYGSGANVLTF	TGTGCCTGGAGTGTAATAGGGTACGGCTCTGGGGCCAACGTCCTGACTTTC
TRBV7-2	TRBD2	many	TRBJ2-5	CASSSTSGVQETQYF	TGTGCCAGCAGCTCAACTAGCGGGGTACAAGAGACCCAGTACTTC
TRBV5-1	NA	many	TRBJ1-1	CASSLGQPNTEAFF	TGCGCCAGCAGCTTGGGACAGCCGAACACTGAAGCTTTCTTT
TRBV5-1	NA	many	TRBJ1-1	CASSQTGARMNTEAFF	TGCGCCAGCTCCCAGACCGGGGCCCGAATGAACACTGAAGCTTTCTTT
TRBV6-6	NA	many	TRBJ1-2	CASSYTEGGYTF	TGTGCCAGCAGTTACACCGAAGGCGGCTACACCTTC